The 21 T cell receptor beta chains presented below share a single source sample, sequenced in a study of identical twins (dated by TCRdb to 2016 to 2017). Library method: 5' RACE. Sequencing relied on an Illumina HiSeq 2000. TCRdb reworked the public reads: Q25 trimming with fastp, MiXCR clone assembly, productive beta chains retained. Each CDR3 protein appears once, grouped with its most common genes and DNA. This sample is represented by 420,000 or so distinct CDR3 sequences; around a sixth of them were singletons. More than 10% of the sample goes to the ten largest clones. The specimen sequenced was naive T cells sorted from blood. The sample's cell subset or site label, in plain terms: cells isolated with a human naive T-cell isolation kit. The receptors stem from a man aged 50 to 60 in good health.

This clonotype was seen repeatedly, ten times or more. This chain connects TRBV25-1 to TRBJ2-2; no clear D. The CDR3 runs 14 residues. Deletions cut 1 base from V and 6 bases from J, with 9 bases between. Germline V gene sequence: CDR1 MGHDK, CDR2 SYGVNS. CDR3 nucleotides: TGTGCCAGCAGTGAATCAGGATGGGCCGGGGAGCTGTTTTTT. Translated: CASSESGWAGELFF.

This chain joins TRBV5-4 and TRBJ1-2; 8 nucleotides agree with TRBD1. The germline CDR1 and CDR2 sequences are SGHNT and YYREEE (reference sequence). J lost 10 bases, V lost 4 bases, and 15 bases had no gene match. The CDR3 consists of 15 residues. The CDR3 nucleotides read TGTGCCAGCAGCCCAATCGGGACAGGCGGGTCAACCTACACCTTC. Translating it yields CASSPIGTGGSTYTF.

At least ten counts were recorded for this clonotype. This CDR3 reads CASTPGSRVIEKLFF. The CDR3 coding sequence is TGTGCCAGCACTCCCGGGAGCAGGGTCATCGAAAAACTGTTTTTT. The genes are TRBV12-3 or TRBV12-4 and TRBJ1-4; D might be TRBD1 (5 bases). V lost 7 bases and J 8 bases, leaving 20 bases between the germline ends. This CDR3 region has 15 residues.

This clonotype was counted once. The rearrangement joins TRBV5-1 to TRBJ2-1; TRBD2 aligns across 8 bases. The CDR3 sequence is 16 residues long. V gave up 3 bases and J gave up 7 bases; unmatched junction bases: 12. Germline V gives CDR1 SGHRS, CDR2 YFSETQ. The CDR3 region is CASSWGTSGSGNEQFF. CDR3 nucleotide sequence: TGCGCCAGCAGCTGGGGTACTAGCGGTAGCGGAAATGAGCAGTTCTTC.

This clonotype was counted only a few times. The chain carries TRBV21-1 and TRBJ2-1; the table's D call, TRBD2, was not checked against the DNA. TRBV21-1 constitutes a pseudogene. This CDR3 is 17 amino acids long. The DNA of the CDR3 is TGTGCCACCCGAGGGTTGCTAGCGGGAAACGCCTACAATGAGCAGTTCTTC. Its protein product is CATRGLLAGNAYNEQFF.

The chain joins TRBV19 to TRBJ1-1, with 7 nucleotides matching TRBD1. J was trimmed by 5 bases and V by 9 bases; bases with no gene match: 15. The CDR3 length is 15 residues. CDR1 and CDR2 from the germline V gene are LNHDA and SQIVND (reference sequence). CDR3: CASQEQGIVGTEAFF. The CDR3 DNA sequence: TGTGCCAGCCAAGAACAGGGGATCGTAGGGACTGAAGCTTTCTTT.

Many counts were recorded for this clonotype. V gene TRBV5-1 combines with J gene TRBJ2-7, with 8 bases that match TRBD1. CDR3 length: 14 amino acids. Germline V CDR1 and CDR2: SGHRS, YFSETQ. The V gene end was trimmed by 2 bases and the J gene end by 2 bases; junction bases not matched to a gene: 3. The CDR3 loop reads CASSFGTGPYEQYF. In nucleotides, the CDR3 is TGCGCCAGCAGCTTTGGGACAGGACCCTACGAGCAGTACTTC.

This clonotype was observed a few times. This rearrangement joins TRBV12-3 or TRBV12-4 to TRBJ2-6, with no clear D. The CDR3 contains 16 residues. The ends were cut back, 2 bases at V and 0 bases at J, with 8 bases in the middle. Here the CDR3 DNA reads TGTGCCAGCAGTTTACGGCGGCCCTCTGGGGCCAACGTCCTGACTTTC. Translation: CASSLRRPSGANVLTF.

On this clonotype itself: A read error is possible here, since a much larger clone lies one base away. The chain joins TRBV10-3 to TRBJ1-1; possibly TRBD1 for D (5 bases). The CDR3 covers 15 residues. Looked up from germline, CDR1 is ENHRY and CDR2 is SYGVKD. The CDR3 reads CAISESGGTGTEASF. The CDR3 DNA reads TGTGCCATCAGTGAGTCTGGGGGAACGGGCACTGAAGCTTCCTTT.

The sample holds many counts of this clonotype. The rearrangement uses TRBV6-1 and TRBJ2-7; D assignment may be TRBD1 or TRBD2 (5 bases each). The V and J ends lost 0 bases and 7 bases respectively, with 13 bases between them. From germline, CDR1 is MNHNS and CDR2 SASEGT. CDR3 length: 14 residues. CDR3 sequence: CASSEAPGQAEQYF. For the CDR3, the DNA is TGTGCCAGCAGTGAAGCGCCGGGGCAGGCTGAGCAGTACTTC.

This clonotype appeared a few times. This sequence joins TRBV27 and TRBJ2-1; D is possibly TRBD1 (6 bases). This CDR3 is built from 14 residues. V lost 6 bases and J lost 4, with 13 bases in between. Per germline, CDR1 MNHEY and CDR2 SMNVEV (reference sequence). The CDR3 loop is CASRTGTFYNEQFF. As DNA, the CDR3 is TGTGCCAGCAGAACAGGGACATTTTACAATGAGCAGTTCTTC.

The chain joins TRBV10-2 to TRBJ2-3, with 7 positions matching TRBD1. The germline gives CDR1 WSHSY, CDR2 SAAADI. The junction had 11 bases not matched to a gene; V was cut back by 5 bases and J by 0 bases. The CDR3 covers 17 residues. CDR3: CASSMTARGSSTDTQYF. In nucleotides, the CDR3 is TGCGCCAGCAGTATGACCGCCAGGGGGTCAAGCACAGATACGCAGTATTTT.

This chain joins TRBV15 and TRBJ2-5; D not certain. Germline V gene sequence: CDR1 LNHNV, CDR2 YYDKDF (reference sequence). CDR3 length: 15 amino acids. The germline V and J ends were trimmed by 1 base and 5 bases, with 14 bases remaining between them. The CDR3 spells CATSRGGAGQETQYF. The CDR3 coding sequence is TGTGCCACCAGCAGAGGCGGAGCAGGCCAGGAGACCCAGTACTTC.

The V gene is TRBV7-8, the J gene TRBJ2-3, with 13 bases that match TRBD2. Germline CDR1 reads SGHVS; CDR2 reads FQNEAQ. This CDR3 region has 19 residues. V shed 0 bases, J shed 3 bases, and the junction held 9 bases outside the gene matches. The CDR3 loop reads CASSLASGGLAGRTDTQYF. The CDR3 DNA reads TGTGCCAGCAGCTTAGCTTCCGGGGGACTAGCGGGAAGGACAGATACGCAGTATTTT.

The CDR3: CASSQGTGKRLSGNTIYF. CDR3 DNA sequence: TGTGCCAGCAGCCAAGGGACAGGGAAACGACTTTCTGGAAACACCATATATTTT. This chain uses TRBV3-1 with TRBJ1-3; 8 positions agree with TRBD1. V gave up 1 base and J gave up 1 base; unmatched junction bases: 9. The CDR3 has 18 amino acids. Germline V gives CDR1 LGHDT, CDR2 YNNKEL (reference sequence).

V gene TRBV12-3 or TRBV12-4 combines with J gene TRBJ1-5; D not resolved. The V end was cut by 7 bases, the J end by 9 bases, with 16 bases between. This CDR3 is 13 amino acids long. CDR3 sequence reads: CASTLIRSGPQHF. The CDR3, as DNA: TGTGCCAGCACCCTAATCCGGTCAGGGCCCCAGCATTTT.

At least ten counts were recorded for this clonotype. The genes are TRBV24-1 and TRBJ2-7, with TRBD1 matching 8 bases. Unmatched junction bases numbered 8, after V lost 9 bases and J lost 5 bases. CDR1 is KGHDR and CDR2 is SFDVKD in the germline V gene. CDR3 length: 13 amino acids. The CDR3 reads CATARGQGDEQYF. The CDR3 nucleotides are TGTGCCACCGCCCGAGGACAGGGAGACGAGCAGTACTTC.

This chain links TRBV6-1 with TRBJ2-7, with 8 bases lining up with TRBD1. Germline CDR1 and CDR2: MNHNS and SASEGT. The V gene end was trimmed by 6 bases and the J gene end by 6 bases; junction bases not matched to a gene: 7. The CDR3 extends over 13 amino acids. CDR3: CASRDRTGIEQYF. The CDR3 nucleotides read TGTGCCAGCAGGGATAGGACAGGGATCGAGCAGTACTTC.

This rearrangement joins TRBV29-1 to TRBJ2-1; the D gene is possibly TRBD2 (6 bases). Trimming left V 4 bases short and J 6 bases short, with 13 bases between. Germline V gene sequence: CDR1 SQVTM, CDR2 ANQGSEA. The CDR3 runs 13 residues. DNA of the CDR3: TGCAGCGTTGGAGAGGGACTGATCAATGAGCAGTTCTTC. This encodes CSVGEGLINEQFF.

This clonotype occurred many times. V and J are TRBV25-1 and TRBJ2-7; the match to TRBD1 covers 7 bases. Germline assignment: CDR1 MGHDK and CDR2 SYGVNS. CDR3 size: 14 residues. The ends lost 4 bases at V and 3 bases at J; junction bases unmatched: 6. Here the CDR3 reads CASSGPGQLYEQYF. DNA for the CDR3: TGTGCCAGCAGTGGCCCGGGACAGCTCTACGAGCAGTACTTC.

The rearrangement links TRBV5-1 to TRBJ2-1; a weak D match, TRBD2 (7 bases). This CDR3 is built from 16 residues. Trimming shortened V by 1 base and J by 0 bases, and 11 bases separated the two germline ends. Germline lookup yields CDR1 SGHRS and CDR2 YFSETQ. CDR3 loop: CASSLRGGDSYNEQFF. The CDR3 DNA reads TGCGCCAGCAGCTTGAGGGGGGGGGACTCCTACAATGAGCAGTTCTTC. Full variable domain (missing parts from reference TRBV5-1 and TRBJ2-1): KAGVTQTPRYLIKTRGQQVTLSCSPISGHRSVSWYQQTPGQGLQFLFEYFSETQRNKGNFPGRFSGRQFSNSRSEMNVSTLELGDSALYLCASSLRGGDSYNEQFFGPGTRLTVL.